This T cell receptor (beta chain) was retrieved from a study of OX40 agonist ivuxolimab in advanced cancers. On the study more broadly: About 42% of patients had received prior checkpoint inhibitor therapy.

The method was immunoSEQ multiplex PCR; TCRdb's version includes in-frame clones alone and lacks a portion of them. The sample shows tens of thousands of clones, around nine tenths of them seen only once. V lost 0 bases to trimming and J lost 3 bases, with 3 bases between them. The CDR3 spans 13 residues. The germline V gene encodes CDR1 PRHDT and CDR2 FYEKMQ (reference sequence). The chain has TRBV13 and TRBJ1-5; D is undetermined. The sequences come from CD4+ or CD8+ T cells sorted from blood, collected in a trial of the OX40 agonist ivuxolimab. This sequence originates from an adult with an advanced solid tumor such as melanoma, head and neck, liver or kidney cancer. In DNA, the CDR3 is TGTGCCAGCAGCTTAGGGGTCAATCAGCCCCAGCATTTT. Translated, it gives CASSLGVNQPQHF.